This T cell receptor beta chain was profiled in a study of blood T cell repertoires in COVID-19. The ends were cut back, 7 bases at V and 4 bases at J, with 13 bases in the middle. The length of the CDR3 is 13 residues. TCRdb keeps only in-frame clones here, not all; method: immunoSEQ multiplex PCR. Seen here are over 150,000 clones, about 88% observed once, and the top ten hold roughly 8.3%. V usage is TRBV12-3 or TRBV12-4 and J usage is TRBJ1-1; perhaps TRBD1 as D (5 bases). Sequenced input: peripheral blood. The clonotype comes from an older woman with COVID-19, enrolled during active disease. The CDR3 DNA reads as TGTGCCAGCATCCCCCTAAGGGGCACTGAAGCTTTCTTT. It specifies CASIPLRGTEAFF.